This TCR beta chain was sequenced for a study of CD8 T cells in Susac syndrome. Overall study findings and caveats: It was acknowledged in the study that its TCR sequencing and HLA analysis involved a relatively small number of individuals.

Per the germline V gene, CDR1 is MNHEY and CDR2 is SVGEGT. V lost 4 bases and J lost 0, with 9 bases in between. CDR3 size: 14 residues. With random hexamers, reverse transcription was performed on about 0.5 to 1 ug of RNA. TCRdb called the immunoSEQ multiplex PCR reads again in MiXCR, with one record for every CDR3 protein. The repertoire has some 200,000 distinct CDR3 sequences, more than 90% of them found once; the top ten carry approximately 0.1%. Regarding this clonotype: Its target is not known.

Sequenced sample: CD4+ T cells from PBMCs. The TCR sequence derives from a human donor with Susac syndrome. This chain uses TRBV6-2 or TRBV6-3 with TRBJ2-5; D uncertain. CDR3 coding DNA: TGTGCCAGCAGTTTAATCCCCCACCAAGAGACCCAGTACTTC. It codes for CASSLIPHQETQYF.